The clone carrying this T cell receptor (beta chain) was found once. The sample is drawn from a study of blood T cell repertoires in COVID-19. Authors' data handling: How many nucleated cells were present was estimated from reference gene primer amplification. The protocol was immunoSEQ multiplex PCR, while the TCRdb copy is restricted to in-frame clones and leaves out a portion. For V, J and clone size, that table is used; D and trimming come from the DNA. The repertoire has some 30,000 clones, roughly 90% of them found once; the top ten carry around 8.4%. V lost 2 bases to trimming and J lost 0 bases; unmatched junction nucleotides: 6. Germline CDR1 reads SGHTA; CDR2 reads FQGNSA. The CDR3 runs to 19 residues.

The specimen was peripheral blood. The receptor was isolated from a man aged 65 to 79 with active or convalescent COVID-19. V is TRBV7-2 and J is TRBJ2-6; 11 positions agree with TRBD1. CDR3 nucleotides: TGTGCCAGCAGCTTAAGGGGGACAGGGGGACCCTCTGGGGCCAACGTCCTGACTTTC. Translating it yields CASSLRGTGGPSGANVLTF.